A single sample is the source of the 28 T cell receptor beta chains below, sequenced in a study of shared clonotypes between healthy human individuals. CD45RO negativity and positive selection for CCR7 defined naive CD8 cells, a population that excluded terminally differentiated effector memory CD45RA+ cells. Clones were sequenced by immunoSEQ multiplex PCR, and TCRdb holds only the in-frame ones, with some missing. Of around 2.1 million clones listed, roughly 91% are singletons. Input material: naive CD8+ T cells from PBMCs. Receptor source: a young man in good health. Some clones in this sample may be carry-over from other donors' samples.

This clone was seen a single time. The V and J genes are TRBV2 and TRBJ2-7; 9 bases are shared with TRBD1. V gave up 9 bases and J gave up 4 bases; unmatched junction bases: 10. Germline CDR1 and CDR2: SNHLY and FYNNEI. The CDR3 extends over 14 amino acids. The CDR3 spells CASKGQGYLYEQYF. The CDR3 DNA reads TGTGCCAGTAAGGGACAGGGATATCTGTACGAGCAGTACTTC.

On this clone itself: Distinct nucleotide sequences in the sample also encode this CDR3. This sequence joins TRBV5-1 and TRBJ2-7, with unresolved D. V gave up 2 bases and J gave up 3 bases, with 6 bases separating them. Germline V gives CDR1 SGHRS, CDR2 YFSETQ. The length of the CDR3 is 12 residues. CDR3 nucleotides: TGCGCCAGCAGCTTCTCCGGCTACGAGCAGTACTTC. Translated, it gives CASSFSGYEQYF. The complete variable domain, with remaining parts taken from reference TRBV5-1 and TRBJ2-7, reads KAGVTQTPRYLIKTRGQQVTLSCSPISGHRSVSWYQQTPGQGLQFLFEYFSETQRNKGNFPGRFSGRQFSNSRSEMNVSTLELGDSALYLCASSFSGYEQYFGPGTRLTVT.

This rearrangement joins TRBV5-1 to TRBJ2-1; possibly TRBD1 or TRBD2 for D (5 bases each). Germline lookup yields CDR1 SGHRS and CDR2 YFSETQ. This CDR3 region has 16 residues. Trimming took 4 bases from V and 8 from J, leaving 22 bases between them. CDR3 protein: CASSRDLGSKMDEQFF. The CDR3 nucleotides read TGCGCCAGCAGCCGGGACCTAGGATCAAAGATGGATGAGCAGTTCTTC.

The chain couples TRBV28 to TRBJ1-2; 10 bases agree with TRBD1. Germline V gene data show CDR1 as MDHEN and CDR2 as SYDVKM. J was trimmed by 4 bases and V by 5 bases; bases with no gene match: 13. The CDR3 covers 17 residues. The chain's CDR3 is CASSPWTGGVVGYGYTF. CDR3 nucleotide sequence: TGTGCCAGCAGTCCTTGGACAGGGGGGGTAGTCGGCTATGGCTACACCTTC.

The chain carries TRBV6-1 and TRBJ1-1; 8 bases map to TRBD1. CDR1 is MNHNS, CDR2 SASEGT, per germline. CDR3 length: 15 residues. Trimming removed 4 bases from V and 0 bases from J; junction bases left unmatched: 4. CDR3: CASSARTGLNTEAFF. The CDR3 DNA reads TGTGCCAGCAGTGCCCGGACAGGGCTGAACACTGAAGCTTTCTTT.

This CDR3 reads CASASSYEQYF. The DNA of the CDR3 is TGTGCCAGCGCTAGCTCCTACGAGCAGTACTTC. J is TRBJ2-7 and V is TRBV28; D is undetermined. Germline V gene lookup returns CDR1 MDHEN and CDR2 SYDVKM. This CDR3 comprises 11 residues. Trimming stripped 8 bases from V and 0 bases from J, with 5 bases between.

Only a few counts were recorded for this clone. The chain employs TRBV28 and TRBJ1-3; 7 bases agree with TRBD1. CDR3 length equals 15 residues. Losses at the gene ends were 5 bases for V and 2 bases for J; bases not matched to a gene: 6. The germline CDR1 and CDR2 sequences are MDHEN and SYDVKM. CDR3 DNA: TGTGCCAGCAGTCCCACCGGGACAGCTGGAAACACCATATATTTT. Encoded protein: CASSPTGTAGNTIYF.

The chain uses TRBV27 and TRBJ2-5; D remains ambiguous. The length of the CDR3 is 14 residues. Germline V CDR1 and CDR2: MNHEY, SMNVEV (reference sequence). V was trimmed by 0 bases and J by 2 bases, leaving 7 bases between them. CDR3 residues: CASSLSGSQETQYF. DNA of the CDR3: TGTGCCAGCAGTTTATCGGGCAGTCAAGAGACCCAGTACTTC.

This chain connects TRBV7-8 to TRBJ2-7, with 9 positions matching TRBD1. The CDR3 is 17 amino acids. Germline CDR1 SGHVS, CDR2 FQNEAQ. The trim removed 5 bases at V and 4 bases at J, leaving 15 bases unmatched. The DNA of the CDR3 is TGTGCCAGCAGCCCCACCGAATCGGGACAGGGTGTTTACGAGCAGTACTTC. Encoded protein: CASSPTESGQGVYEQYF.

For this clone: This sample includes further DNA sequences coding for the same CDR3. V is TRBV6-5 and J is TRBJ2-3; 10 nucleotides align to TRBD2. CDR1 is MNHEY, CDR2 SVGAGI, per germline. With 0 bases clipped from V and 6 bases from J, the junction kept 0 bases outside the gene matches. This CDR3 contains 14 residues. The CDR3 loop is CASSYSSGRDTQYF. CDR3 DNA: TGTGCCAGCAGTTACTCTAGCGGGAGGGATACGCAGTATTTT.

Note on this clone: Other DNA sequences in this sample translate to the same CDR3. V is TRBV7-3 and J is TRBJ2-2; D not certain. Germline CDR1 reads SGHTA; CDR2 reads FQGTGA. V lost 3 bases and J lost 3, with 2 bases in between. CDR3 length: 12 amino acids. The CDR3, as DNA: TGTGCCAGCAGCTTCCACACCGGGGAGCTGTTTTTT. This sequence encodes CASSFHTGELFF.

This clone was seen once. The CDR3 nucleotides read TGTGCCAGCAGTGCATCCTACGAGCAGTACTTC. Residues: CASSASYEQYF. The rearrangement links TRBV6-6 to TRBJ2-7; no clear D gene. Trimming pared 5 bases from V and 1 base from J, leaving 3 bases between. In germline, CDR1 is MNHNY, CDR2 SVGAGI (reference sequence). This CDR3 has 11 amino acids.

This chain's CDR3 is CASRPPGPECDYTF. DNA for the CDR3: TGTGCCAGCAGACCGCCGGGACCGGAATGCGACTACACCTTC. This sequence joins TRBV21-1 and TRBJ1-2. TRBV21-1 is given as a pseudogene. The CDR3 extends over 14 amino acids.

CDR3 sequence: CASSLSSRRSSYEQYF. CDR3 nucleotide sequence: TGTGCCAGCAGTTTATCTTCCAGACGGTCCTCCTACGAGCAGTACTTC. V is TRBV27 and J is TRBJ2-7; D remains ambiguous. Per germline, CDR1 MNHEY and CDR2 SMNVEV (reference sequence). V was cut by 0 bases and J by 0 bases, with 12 bases left in between. There are 16 residues in the CDR3.

The gene calls are TRBV10-3 and TRBJ2-1; 9 bases align to TRBD2. Germline V gene sequence: CDR1 ENHRY, CDR2 SYGVKD. The trim removed 6 bases at V and 9 bases at J, leaving 12 bases unmatched. There are 15 residues in the CDR3. In DNA form, the CDR3 reads TGTGCCATCAGCGGAATAATAGCGGGAGAACCTGAGCAGTTCTTC. Translation: CAISGIIAGEPEQFF.

V gene TRBV27 combines with J gene TRBJ2-5; no definite D call. The CDR3 runs 12 residues. Germline V gene data show CDR1 as MNHEY and CDR2 as SMNVEV (reference sequence). The V end was cut by 8 bases, the J end by 2 bases, with 9 bases between. In DNA form, the CDR3 reads TGTGCCAGCCGAGAAGGGCAAGAGACCCAGTACTTC. This encodes CASREGQETQYF.

This rearrangement joins TRBV28 to TRBJ2-1, with a weak D call TRBD2 (6 bases). V was pared by 4 bases and J by 2 bases, with 12 bases between. The CDR3 contains 15 residues. From germline, CDR1 is MDHEN and CDR2 SYDVKM. The CDR3 here is CASSSGLLAYNEQFF. The CDR3 nucleotides read TGTGCCAGCAGTTCGGGACTCTTGGCCTACAATGAGCAGTTCTTC. The full variable domain, rest sourced from reference TRBV28 and TRBJ2-1, is DVKVTQSSRYLVKRTGEKVFLECVQDMDHENMFWYRQDPGLGLRLIYFSYDVKMKEKGDIPEGYSVSREKKERFSLILESASTNQTSMYLCASSSGLLAYNEQFFGPGTRLTVL.

As to this clone: Other nucleotide sequences in the sample specify the same CDR3. The CDR3 DNA follows: TGTGCCAGCAGCCTAATACTAGCGGGAGGCTACGAGCAGTACTTC. The encoded protein is CASSLILAGGYEQYF. The chain couples TRBV7-9 to TRBJ2-7; 12 bases are a match to TRBD2. The V gene's germline CDR1 is SEHNR and CDR2 FQNEAQ (reference sequence). The CDR3 runs 15 residues. Trimming took 5 bases from V and 3 from J; bases not matched to a gene: 5.

The genes are TRBV4-1 and TRBJ2-5; D might be TRBD2 (6 bases). The CDR3 runs to 16 residues. The V end lost 0 bases, the J end lost 4 bases, and 15 bases lay between the germline ends. The germline CDR1 and CDR2 sequences are MGHRA and YSYEKL. CDR3 sequence reads: CASSQDSGRAGETQYF. CDR3 bases: TGCGCCAGCAGCCAAGATAGCGGTAGGGCCGGAGAGACCCAGTACTTC.

J is TRBJ2-7 and V is TRBV7-8, with D unclear. The V and J ends lost 5 bases and 3 bases respectively, with 8 bases between them. The CDR3 consists of 12 residues. Germline CDR1 reads SGHVS; CDR2 reads FQNEAQ. The CDR3 DNA follows: TGTGCCAGCAGCACACTTGGCTACGAGCAGTACTTC. Translation gives CASSTLGYEQYF.

The chain couples TRBV28 to TRBJ1-1; unclear D gene. Trimming removed 5 bases at V and 0 bases at J, with 10 bases between. The CDR3 spans 14 residues. Germline CDR1 MDHEN, CDR2 SYDVKM. The CDR3 sequence is CASSTGNMNTEAFF. The CDR3 bases are TGTGCCAGCAGTACGGGAAATATGAACACTGAAGCTTTCTTT. Drawing the rest from reference TRBV28 and TRBJ1-1, the complete variable domain is DVKVTQSSRYLVKRTGEKVFLECVQDMDHENMFWYRQDPGLGLRLIYFSYDVKMKEKGDIPEGYSVSREKKERFSLILESASTNQTSMYLCASSTGNMNTEAFFGQGTRLTVV.

This chain uses TRBV7-2 with TRBJ2-1, with D perhaps assigned TRBD1 or TRBD2 (6 bases each). Per the germline V gene, CDR1 is SGHTA and CDR2 is FQGNSA. With 4 bases removed from V and 9 bases from J, the gap between germline ends came to 16 bases. There are 14 residues in the CDR3. DNA for the CDR3: TGTGCCAGCAGCTCCCGGGACTCCAGGGGTGAGCAGTTCTTC. It is translated as CASSSRDSRGEQFF.

The CDR3 nucleotides read TGTGCCAGCTCACCACCCGCAGGGGAAGAGACCCAGTACTTC. Protein product: CASSPPAGEETQYF. The chain joins TRBV18 to TRBJ2-5; tentative D call: TRBD1 (6 bases). This CDR3 has 14 amino acids. V lost 0 bases and J lost 3, with 8 bases in between. The V gene's germline CDR1 is KGHSH and CDR2 LQKENI.

The chain has TRBV7-8 and TRBJ2-3; TRBD2 matches 7 bases. CDR1 and CDR2 from the germline V gene are SGHVS and FQNEAQ. V was pared by 8 bases and J by 2 bases, with 7 bases of the junction left unmatched. The CDR3 covers 14 residues. The DNA for the CDR3 is TGTGCCAGCCACTGGGGGGGATTCACAGATACGCAGTATTTT. The encoded protein is CASHWGGFTDTQYF.

This clone was observed once. The chain links TRBV10-1 to TRBJ2-7, with D tentatively TRBD1 (6 bases). V lost 5 bases and J 4 bases, leaving 9 bases between the germline ends. Germline lookup yields CDR1 WNHNN and CDR2 SYGVQD (reference sequence). This CDR3 is 12 amino acids long. This chain's CDR3 is CASSSDRYEQYF. DNA of the CDR3: TGCGCCAGCAGTTCCGACAGGTACGAGCAGTACTTC.

The chain links TRBV5-1 to TRBJ2-2; the D gene is possibly TRBD2 (6 bases). Trimming cost V 0 bases and J 4 bases, with 13 bases left between them. This CDR3 is 16 amino acids long. Germline V gene sequence: CDR1 SGHRS, CDR2 YFSETQ. The DNA of the CDR3 is TGCGCCAGCAGCTTGGTTGAGACTAGGGGCACCGGGGAGCTGTTTTTT. It codes for CASSLVETRGTGELFF.

The chain combines TRBV9 with TRBJ2-2; 7 bases agree with TRBD1. The CDR3 extends over 15 amino acids. CDR1 SGDLS and CDR2 YYNGEE come from the germline V gene. V dropped 3 bases and J dropped 3; count of bases not matched to a gene: 5. In nucleotides, the CDR3 is TGTGCCAGCAGCGGACAGGGTGTCGACACCGGGGAGCTGTTTTTT. Amino acids: CASSGQGVDTGELFF.

V usage is TRBV6-6 and J usage is TRBJ2-7; a weak D match, TRBD2 (5 bases). The CDR3 is 13 amino acids. V was pared by 5 bases and J by 6 bases, with 14 bases between. In germline, CDR1 is MNHNY, CDR2 SVGAGI (reference sequence). In DNA form, the CDR3 reads TGTGCCAGCAGTCCCTCGGGGATCGGCGAGCAGTACTTC. Translation: CASSPSGIGEQYF.